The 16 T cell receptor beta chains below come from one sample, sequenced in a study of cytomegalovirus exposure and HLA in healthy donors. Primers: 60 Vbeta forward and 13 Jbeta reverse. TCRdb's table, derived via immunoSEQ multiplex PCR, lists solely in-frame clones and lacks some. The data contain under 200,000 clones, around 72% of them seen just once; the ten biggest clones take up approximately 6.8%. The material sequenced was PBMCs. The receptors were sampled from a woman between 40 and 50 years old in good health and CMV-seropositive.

For the CDR3, the DNA is TGCAGCGCGGGGAGATCAAGTGAAGCTTTCTTT. Translated, it gives CSAGRSSEAFF. This chain uses TRBV20-1 with TRBJ1-1; D ambiguous. Germline loops: CDR1 DFQATT, CDR2 SNEGSKA (reference sequence). This CDR3 has 11 residues.

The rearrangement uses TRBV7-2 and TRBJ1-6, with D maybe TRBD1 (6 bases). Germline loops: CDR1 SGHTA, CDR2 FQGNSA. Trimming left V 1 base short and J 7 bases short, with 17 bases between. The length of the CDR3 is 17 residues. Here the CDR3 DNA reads TGTGCCAGCAGCTTAGTGGGGTGGGACAATGGGAATTCACCCCTCCACTTT. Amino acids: CASSLVGWDNGNSPLHF.

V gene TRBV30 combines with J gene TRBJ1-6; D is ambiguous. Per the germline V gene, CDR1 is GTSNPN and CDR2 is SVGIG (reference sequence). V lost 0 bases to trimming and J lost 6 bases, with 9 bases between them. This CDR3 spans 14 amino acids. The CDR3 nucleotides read TGTGCCTGGAGTGTGGCAGAATTTAATTCACCCCTCCACTTT. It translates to CAWSVAEFNSPLHF.

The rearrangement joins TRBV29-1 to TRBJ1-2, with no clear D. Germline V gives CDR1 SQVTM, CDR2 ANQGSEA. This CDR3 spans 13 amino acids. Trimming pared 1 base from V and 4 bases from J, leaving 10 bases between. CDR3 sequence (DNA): TGCAGCGTTGAAGCGGAGGGTGCCTATGGCTACACCTTC. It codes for CSVEAEGAYGYTF.

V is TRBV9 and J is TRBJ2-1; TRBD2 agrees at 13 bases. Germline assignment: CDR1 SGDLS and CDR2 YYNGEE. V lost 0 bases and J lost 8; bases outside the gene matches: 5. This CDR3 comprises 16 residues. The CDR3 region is CASSVDGLAGEYEQFF. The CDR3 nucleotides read TGTGCCAGCAGCGTAGATGGACTAGCGGGGGAGTATGAGCAGTTCTTC.

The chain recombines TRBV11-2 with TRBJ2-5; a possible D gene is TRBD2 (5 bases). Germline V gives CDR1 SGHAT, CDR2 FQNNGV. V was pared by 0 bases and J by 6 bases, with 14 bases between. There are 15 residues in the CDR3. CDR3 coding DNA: TGTGCCAGCAGCTTAGATTGGTGGGAGTCGCAGACCCAGTACTTC. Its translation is CASSLDWWESQTQYF.

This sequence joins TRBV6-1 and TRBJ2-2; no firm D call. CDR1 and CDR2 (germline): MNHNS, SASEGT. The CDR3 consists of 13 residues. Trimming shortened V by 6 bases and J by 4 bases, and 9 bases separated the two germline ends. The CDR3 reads CASRQLGTGELFF. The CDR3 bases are TGTGCCAGCAGGCAGCTAGGCACCGGGGAGCTGTTTTTT.

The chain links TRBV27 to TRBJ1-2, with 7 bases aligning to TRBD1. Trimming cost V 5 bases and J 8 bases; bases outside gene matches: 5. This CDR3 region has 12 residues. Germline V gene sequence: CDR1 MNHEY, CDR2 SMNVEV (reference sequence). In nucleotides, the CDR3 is TGTGCCAGCAGTGCGACAGGGTTGGGCTACACCTTC. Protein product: CASSATGLGYTF.

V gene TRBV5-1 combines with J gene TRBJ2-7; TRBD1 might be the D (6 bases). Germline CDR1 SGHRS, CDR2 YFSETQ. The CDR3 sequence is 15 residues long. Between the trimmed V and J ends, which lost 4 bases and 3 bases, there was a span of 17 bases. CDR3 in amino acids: CASSTLQGGGYEQYF. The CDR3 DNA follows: TGCGCCAGCAGCACGTTACAGGGTGGGGGCTACGAGCAGTACTTC.

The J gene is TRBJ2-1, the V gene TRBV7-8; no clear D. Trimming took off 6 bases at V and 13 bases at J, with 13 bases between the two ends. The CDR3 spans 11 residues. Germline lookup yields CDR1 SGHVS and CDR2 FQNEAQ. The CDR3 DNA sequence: TGTGCCAGCAGTCAAGACAATTTCCAGTTCTTC. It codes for CASSQDNFQFF.

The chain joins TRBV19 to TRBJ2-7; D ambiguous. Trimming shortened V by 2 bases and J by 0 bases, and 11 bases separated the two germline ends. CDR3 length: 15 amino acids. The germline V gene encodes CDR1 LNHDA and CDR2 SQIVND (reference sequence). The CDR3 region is CASSIKSTGSYEQYF. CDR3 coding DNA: TGTGCCAGTAGTATAAAGTCTACGGGCTCCTACGAGCAGTACTTC.

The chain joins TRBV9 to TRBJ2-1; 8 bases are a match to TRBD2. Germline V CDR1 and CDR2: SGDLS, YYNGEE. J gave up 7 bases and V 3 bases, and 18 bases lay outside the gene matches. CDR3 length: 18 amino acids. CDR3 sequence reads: CASSGRGGGGGILNEQFF. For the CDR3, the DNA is TGTGCCAGCAGCGGCCGAGGCGGCGGCGGGGGGATTTTGAATGAGCAGTTCTTC.

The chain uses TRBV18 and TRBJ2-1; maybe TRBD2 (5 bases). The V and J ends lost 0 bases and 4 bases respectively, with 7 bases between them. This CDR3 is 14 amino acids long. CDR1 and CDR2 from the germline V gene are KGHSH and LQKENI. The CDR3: CASSPPRAYNEQFF. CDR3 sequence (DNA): TGTGCCAGCTCACCACCGCGGGCGTACAATGAGCAGTTCTTC. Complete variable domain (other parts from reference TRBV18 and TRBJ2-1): NAGVMQNPRHLVRRRGQEARLRCSPMKGHSHVYWYRQLPEEGLKFMVYLQKENIIDESGMPKERFSAEFPKEGPSILRIQQVVRGDSAAYFCASSPPRAYNEQFFGPGTRLTVL.

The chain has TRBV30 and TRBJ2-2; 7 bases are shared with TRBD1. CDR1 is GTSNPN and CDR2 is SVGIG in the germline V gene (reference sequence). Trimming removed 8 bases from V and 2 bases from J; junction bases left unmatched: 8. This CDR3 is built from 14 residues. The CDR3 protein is CATGQAPNTGELFF. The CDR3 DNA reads TGTGCCACCGGACAGGCGCCAAACACCGGGGAGCTGTTTTTT.

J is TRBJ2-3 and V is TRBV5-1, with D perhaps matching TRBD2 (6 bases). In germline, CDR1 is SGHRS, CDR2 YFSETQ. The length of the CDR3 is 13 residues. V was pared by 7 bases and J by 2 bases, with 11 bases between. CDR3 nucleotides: TGCGCCAGCCAACGGGACTCCACAGATACGCAGTATTTT. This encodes CASQRDSTDTQYF.

CDR3: CAISERTGGGSPLHF. DNA for the CDR3: TGTGCCATCAGTGAGAGGACAGGGGGCGGTTCACCCCTCCACTTT. This chain joins TRBV10-3 and TRBJ1-6, with TRBD1 matching over 11 bases. From germline, CDR1 is ENHRY and CDR2 SYGVKD. This CDR3 is built from 15 residues. Trimming cost V 2 bases and J 9 bases; bases outside gene matches: 3.